The TCR beta chain described here comes from a study of T cell responses to AZD1222 COVID-19 vaccine. Study findings and constraints: Donors, mostly white British, included more females; clonal diversity was possibly underestimated. Baseline seropositives among AZD1222 recipients totaled only five to seven.

This CDR3 is 13 amino acids long. Germline assignment: CDR1 MNHEY and CDR2 SMNVEV (reference sequence). Trimming removed 7 bases from V and 10 bases from J, with 17 bases in between. Sequencing was performed with immunoSEQ multiplex PCR; in TCRdb, only in-frame clones are kept and a portion is missing. The sample shows more than 110,000 clones, more than 75% of them seen only once. As for this clone: Antigen: not known.

The clonotype was recovered from an adult who received the AZD1222 COVID-19 vaccine. This chain uses TRBV27 with TRBJ2-1; D unclear. The sequencing here drew on peripheral blood, taken 28 days after the second AZD1222 dose. The CDR3 DNA follows: TGTGCCAGCACCCCCCTCAACTCAAAGGAGCAGTTCTTC. Its protein product is CASTPLNSKEQFF.